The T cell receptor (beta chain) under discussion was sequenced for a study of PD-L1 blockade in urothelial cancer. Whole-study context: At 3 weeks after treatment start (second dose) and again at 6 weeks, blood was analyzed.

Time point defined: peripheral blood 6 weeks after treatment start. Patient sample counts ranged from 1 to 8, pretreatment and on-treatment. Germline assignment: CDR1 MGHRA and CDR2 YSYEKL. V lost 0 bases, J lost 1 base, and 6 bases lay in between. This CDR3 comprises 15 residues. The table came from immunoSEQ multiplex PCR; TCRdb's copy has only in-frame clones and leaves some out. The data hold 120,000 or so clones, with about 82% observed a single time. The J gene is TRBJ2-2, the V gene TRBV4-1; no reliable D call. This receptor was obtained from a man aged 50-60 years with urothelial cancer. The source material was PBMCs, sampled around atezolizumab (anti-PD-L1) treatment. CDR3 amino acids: CASSQEQMNTGELFF. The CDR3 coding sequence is TGCGCCAGCAGCCAAGAACAGATGAACACCGGGGAGCTGTTTTTT.